The 30 T cell receptor beta chains presented below share a single source sample, sequenced in a study of cytomegalovirus exposure and HLA in healthy donors. 13 Jbeta primers and 60 Vbeta primers were used for the PCR. The method was immunoSEQ multiplex PCR; TCRdb's version includes in-frame clones alone and lacks a portion of them. The profile covers some 110,000 clones, with around 75% appearing a single time and approximately 0.9% taken by the ten largest. The sample consisted of PBMCs. The receptors were sampled from a woman aged 25 to 39 in good health and CMV-seronegative.

The chain carries TRBV6-5 and TRBJ1-2; tentatively, D is TRBD1 (6 bases). The CDR3 is made up of 15 amino acids. Trimming removed 5 bases from V and 7 bases from J, with 20 bases in between. CDR1 is MNHEY, CDR2 SVGAGI, per germline. The CDR3 loop is CASSPGHRVDGGYTF. The DNA of the CDR3 is TGTGCCAGCAGTCCGGGCCACAGGGTAGACGGTGGCTACACCTTC.

J is TRBJ1-4 and V is TRBV6-6; D is undetermined. CDR3 length: 14 amino acids. The germline V gene encodes CDR1 MNHNY and CDR2 SVGAGI (reference sequence). V was trimmed by 8 bases and J by 2 bases, leaving 12 bases between them. In DNA, the CDR3 is TGTGCCAGCTCTAGTGGGTATACTAATGAAAAACTGTTTTTT. Translated: CASSSGYTNEKLFF.

The gene calls are TRBV5-1 and TRBJ2-3, with TRBD2 matching 8 bases. V shed 4 bases, J shed 0 bases, and the junction held 10 bases outside the gene matches. This CDR3 is built from 17 residues. Germline V gene data show CDR1 as SGHRS and CDR2 as YFSETQ. The CDR3 protein is CASSLGLAGPSTDTQYF. In DNA form, the CDR3 reads TGCGCCAGCAGCCTGGGGTTAGCGGGACCTAGCACAGATACGCAGTATTTT.

A word on this clone: Other DNA variants within this sample encode the same CDR3. This rearrangement joins TRBV6-5 to TRBJ1-2, with a possible D match to TRBD1 (5 bases). The length of the CDR3 is 15 residues. Germline values: CDR1 MNHEY, CDR2 SVGAGI. V was shortened by 0 bases and J by 4 bases, with 12 bases between the two germline ends. CDR3 sequence reads: CASSYSGGSSYGYTF. CDR3 DNA sequence: TGTGCCAGCAGTTACTCCGGGGGGAGTAGCTATGGCTACACCTTC.

The chain recombines TRBV4-3 with TRBJ1-5; D remains unclear. This CDR3 contains 14 residues. Trimming took 4 bases from V and 5 from J, leaving 12 bases between them. CDR1 LGHNA and CDR2 YSLEER come from the germline V gene. The CDR3 DNA reads TGCGCCAGCAGCCGCTATAAGAATGATCAGCCCCAGCATTTT. Translation gives CASSRYKNDQPQHF.

The J gene is TRBJ2-7, the V gene TRBV7-9; TRBD2 is a possible D gene (7 bases). V dropped 4 bases and J dropped 10 bases, with 17 bases sitting between them. Germline CDR1 is SEHNR and CDR2 is FQNEAQ (reference sequence). CDR3 length equals 13 residues. In DNA, the CDR3 is TGTGCCAGCAGCTGGGGGGGAACAGGGATCCAGTACTTC. Protein sequence: CASSWGGTGIQYF.

With regard to this clone: Other nucleotide sequences in the sample specify the same CDR3. This chain links TRBV6-1 with TRBJ2-7; a weak D match, TRBD1 (5 bases). CDR1 and CDR2 (germline): MNHNS, SASEGT. This CDR3 comprises 12 residues. The V and J ends lost 4 bases and 2 bases respectively, with 6 bases between them. The DNA of the CDR3 is TGTGCCAGCAGTGGACAGACCTACGAGCAGTACTTC. Protein product: CASSGQTYEQYF.

The rearrangement links TRBV5-1 to TRBJ2-5; TRBD1 aligns across 7 bases. The J call is in doubt because the DNA end fits TRBJ2-7 better. The CDR3 runs 14 residues. Germline V gene lookup returns CDR1 SGHRS and CDR2 YFSETQ. CDR3 nucleotide sequence: TGCGCCAGCAGCTCTAGGACAGGAGCCTACGAGCAGTACTTC. Translated: CASSSRTGAYEQYF.

This rearrangement joins TRBV2 to TRBJ2-3; 10 bases align to TRBD2. This CDR3 is built from 16 residues. V dropped 3 bases and J dropped 3; count of bases not matched to a gene: 6. Per the germline V gene, CDR1 is SNHLY and CDR2 is FYNNEI. The CDR3 DNA follows: TGTGCCAGCAGTGATTCTACTAGCGGGGAGACAGATACGCAGTATTTT. Its protein is CASSDSTSGETDTQYF.

The chain has TRBV11-2 and TRBJ1-2, with TRBD1 matching over 11 bases. The CDR3 has 13 amino acids. Germline V gene data show CDR1 as SGHAT and CDR2 as FQNNGV. The junction had 4 bases not matched to a gene; V was cut back by 5 bases and J by 8 bases. The DNA for the CDR3 is TGTGCCAGCAGCACGGACAGGGGGCGAGGCTACACCTTC. Encoded protein: CASSTDRGRGYTF.

This clone was seen a handful of times. This chain uses TRBV6-6 with TRBJ1-5, with D maybe TRBD1 (6 bases). Germline V gene lookup returns CDR1 MNHNY and CDR2 SVGAGI (reference sequence). The CDR3 runs 14 residues. Trimming stripped 4 bases from V and 5 bases from J, with 12 bases between. The CDR3 DNA is TGTGCCAGCAGTTTGGGGGCCTCCGATCAGCCCCAGCATTTT. It specifies CASSLGASDQPQHF.

This sequence joins TRBV11-2 and TRBJ2-7; 7 bases line up with TRBD2. This CDR3 is 14 amino acids long. Germline CDR1 and CDR2: SGHAT and FQNNGV. J was trimmed by 9 bases and V by 4 bases; bases with no gene match: 12. In DNA form, the CDR3 reads TGTGCCAGCAGCTCTTCTACCTCAGGGAGGGGGCAGTACTTC. Its translation is CASSSSTSGRGQYF.

In its sample, this clone was seen a few times. This rearrangement joins TRBV7-2 to TRBJ1-1; D remains unclear. This CDR3 contains 13 residues. Trimming removed 5 bases at V and 4 bases at J, with 11 bases between. The germline V gene encodes CDR1 SGHTA and CDR2 FQGNSA. DNA of the CDR3: TGTGCCAGCAGCCCTAATGCGGGCACTGAAGCTTTCTTT. It codes for CASSPNAGTEAFF.

The count of this clone is one. The rearrangement uses TRBV29-1 and TRBJ2-3; the D gene is possibly TRBD2 (6 bases). The CDR3 has 13 residues. Looked up from germline, CDR1 is SQVTM and CDR2 is ANQGSEA. Deletions cut 6 bases from V and 5 bases from J, with 15 bases between. The CDR3 region is CSVRGGTGDTQYF. The CDR3 nucleotides are TGCAGCGTACGAGGAGGGACGGGAGATACGCAGTATTTT.

This sequence joins TRBV2 and TRBJ1-1, with unresolved D. V lost 3 bases to trimming and J lost 3 bases, with 8 bases between them. This CDR3 comprises 13 residues. CDR1 is SNHLY, CDR2 FYNNEI, per germline. For the CDR3, the DNA is TGTGCCAGCAGTGAGCAGGCATACACTGAAGCTTTCTTT. It codes for CASSEQAYTEAFF.

This clone was detected once. This chain uses TRBV11-3 with TRBJ1-1, with TRBD1 matching 9 bases. Germline V gene sequence: CDR1 SGHNT, CDR2 YENEEA. The CDR3 spans 13 residues. V gave up 5 bases and J gave up 3 bases; unmatched junction bases: 1. The CDR3 region has the DNA TGTGCCAGCAGCCGACAGGGGGACACTGAAGCTTTCTTT. This encodes CASSRQGDTEAFF.

The chain is built from TRBV7-9 and TRBJ1-2; D is uncertain. The germline V gene has CDR1 SEHNR and CDR2 FQNEAQ (reference sequence). Deletions cut 1 base from V and 6 bases from J, with 6 bases between. The CDR3 loop spans 12 amino acids. The CDR3 is CASSLETNGYTF. In DNA form, the CDR3 reads TGTGCCAGCAGCTTAGAGACTAATGGCTACACCTTC.

The rearrangement links TRBV5-1 to TRBJ2-3; 11 bases agree with TRBD2. Germline trimming cut 4 bases from V and 2 bases from J; bases unmatched to any gene: 9. CDR1 and CDR2 (germline): SGHRS, YFSETQ. The CDR3 is made up of 17 amino acids. This CDR3 reads CASSPGLTSGNTDTQYF. CDR3 nucleotide sequence: TGCGCCAGCAGCCCTGGGCTGACTAGCGGGAACACAGATACGCAGTATTTT.

The J gene is TRBJ2-1, the V gene TRBV5-1; D not resolved. Trimming took 6 bases from V and 0 from J, leaving 10 bases between them. Germline V lookup: CDR1 SGHRS, CDR2 YFSETQ. This CDR3 region has 14 residues. The CDR3: CASKRVSSYNEQFF. The CDR3 DNA reads as TGCGCCAGCAAACGGGTGAGCTCCTACAATGAGCAGTTCTTC.

The chain combines TRBV6-1 with TRBJ1-1; D is undetermined. Trimming cost V 5 bases and J 4 bases, with 14 bases left between them. Germline V gene lookup returns CDR1 MNHNS and CDR2 SASEGT. The CDR3 loop spans 14 amino acids. The CDR3 sequence is CASSPYSEGTEAFF. The CDR3 DNA follows: TGTGCCAGCAGTCCATACAGTGAAGGCACTGAAGCTTTCTTT.

The chain carries TRBV13 and TRBJ1-4; D uncertain. Germline V CDR1 and CDR2: PRHDT, FYEKMQ (reference sequence). Trimming removed 1 base from V and 8 bases from J, with 14 bases in between. CDR3 length: 15 residues. CDR3 in amino acids: CASSLEGDLEEKLFF. The DNA of the CDR3 is TGTGCCAGCAGCTTAGAGGGAGATCTGGAGGAAAAACTGTTTTTT.

The V gene is TRBV7-9, the J gene TRBJ1-2; D might be TRBD1 (6 bases). The V gene lost 5 bases and the J gene lost 1 base, with 17 bases spanning the gap. The CDR3 has 16 residues. The germline CDR1 and CDR2 sequences are SEHNR and FQNEAQ (reference sequence). This CDR3 reads CASSRSGDIHNYGYTF. The DNA for the CDR3 is TGTGCCAGCAGCCGAAGTGGGGACATTCATAACTATGGCTACACCTTC.

V gene TRBV2 combines with J gene TRBJ1-2; TRBD1 matches at 9 bases. Germline values: CDR1 SNHLY, CDR2 FYNNEI. V was clipped by 7 bases and J by 6 bases; unmatched bases: 9. This CDR3 comprises 14 residues. CDR3 DNA sequence: TGTGCCAGCAAAGTTACCGGGACAGGGCATGGCTACACCTTC. It is translated as CASKVTGTGHGYTF.

This clone was observed a few times. V usage is TRBV13 and J usage is TRBJ2-1; D is perhaps TRBD2 (5 bases). The CDR3 has 14 residues. Trimming pared 1 base from V and 8 bases from J, leaving 12 bases between. The germline gives CDR1 PRHDT, CDR2 FYEKMQ (reference sequence). CDR3: CASSLARAWDEQFF. CDR3 sequence (DNA): TGTGCCAGCAGCTTAGCGCGGGCTTGGGATGAGCAGTTCTTC.

The chain carries TRBV19 and TRBJ1-5; weak D call: TRBD1 (6 bases). The CDR3 covers 16 residues. Germline V gives CDR1 LNHDA, CDR2 SQIVND (reference sequence). The V gene lost 6 bases and the J gene lost 1 base, with 16 bases spanning the gap. CDR3 coding DNA: TGTGCCAGTAGGCGATCAGGGGCGTTGAGCAATCAGCCCCAGCATTTT. Protein: CASRRSGALSNQPQHF.

The rearrangement joins TRBV2 to TRBJ1-5, with D possibly being TRBD1 (6 bases). CDR3 size: 15 residues. V lost 2 bases to trimming and J lost 6 bases, with 14 bases between them. CDR1 SNHLY and CDR2 FYNNEI come from the germline V gene. The CDR3 region is CASSEIGRGLQPQHF. Written as DNA, the CDR3 is TGTGCCAGCAGTGAAATAGGCAGGGGTCTTCAGCCCCAGCATTTT.

The count of this clone is one. This chain links TRBV6-1 with TRBJ2-3; the D is unclear. The CDR3 covers 13 residues. Looked up from germline, CDR1 is MNHNS and CDR2 is SASEGT. V was clipped by 3 bases and J by 1 base, with 5 bases between them. The CDR3 is CASSDPGTDTQYF. The CDR3 nucleotides read TGTGCCAGCAGTGACCCAGGCACAGATACGCAGTATTTT.

This chain connects TRBV18 to TRBJ2-3; D might be TRBD1 (5 bases). The CDR3 length is 15 residues. Germline assignment: CDR1 KGHSH and CDR2 LQKENI. The germline V and J ends were trimmed by 2 bases and 1 base, with 10 bases remaining between them. CDR3 in DNA: TGTGCCAGCTCACCATCTCAGGGTGGCACAGATACGCAGTATTTT. Protein sequence: CASSPSQGGTDTQYF.

CDR3 in amino acids: CASSLDAGGPAKNIQYF. In DNA form, the CDR3 reads TGTGCCAGCAGCTTGGATGCGGGAGGGCCGGCCAAAAACATTCAGTACTTC. The chain carries TRBV5-4 and TRBJ2-4; 9 bases agree with TRBD2. The CDR3 totals 17 residues. Trimming took 0 bases from V and 1 from J; bases not matched to a gene: 5. Germline V CDR1 and CDR2: SGHNT, YYREEE (reference sequence). Using reference TRBV5-4 and TRBJ2-4 for the parts outside the CDR3, the full variable domain is ETGVTQSPTHLIKTRGQQVTLRCSSQSGHNTVSWYQQALGQGPQFIFQYYREEENGRGNFPPRFSGLQFPNYSSELNVNALELDDSALYLCASSLDAGGPAKNIQYFGAGTRLSVL.

The rearrangement links TRBV5-6 to TRBJ2-5; tentatively, D is TRBD1 (5 bases). The CDR3 totals 12 residues. Germline lookup yields CDR1 SGHDT and CDR2 YYEEEE. V shed 0 bases and J shed 7 bases, with 7 bases lying between them. CDR3 region: CASSLGTGTQYF. The CDR3 DNA sequence: TGTGCCAGCAGCTTGGGTACAGGGACCCAGTACTTC.